The sample holds one count of the clone carrying this T cell receptor (beta chain). Authors' analysis steps: Amplification from reference gene primers served as the basis for estimated nucleated cell counts. The method was immunoSEQ multiplex PCR; TCRdb's version includes in-frame clones alone and lacks a portion of them. The D gene and trimming were derived from the DNA, and the V and J assignments and clone size from that table. The sample consists of 250,000 or so clones, around 86% of them appearing once. These data come from a study of blood T cell repertoires in COVID-19. The overall study: PBMCs, B-cell-depleted T cells, or T cells provided the cDNA or gDNA that made up the material.

This CDR3 region has 14 residues. Germline V gene data show CDR1 as MNHEY and CDR2 as SVGEGT. The V and J ends lost 6 bases and 0 bases respectively, with 12 bases between them. This receptor was obtained from a woman between 18 and 29 years old who had recovered from COVID-19. Sequenced material: PBMCs or T cells enriched from blood (not recorded which). J is TRBJ2-7 and V is TRBV6-2 or TRBV6-3, with D possibly TRBD1 on 6 matching bases. The CDR3 nucleotides read TGTGCCAGCAGCCCAGAGGACAGCTCCTACGAGCAGTACTTC. Protein sequence: CASSPEDSSYEQYF.